These 18 T cell receptor beta chains were all obtained from the same sample, sequenced in a study of control samples from healthy donors and cancer patients (dated by TCRdb to 2018 to 2021). The library was built by means of the immunoSEQ multiplex PCR assay. TCRdb holds this immuneACCESS table with in-frame rearrangements only. Some clones are missing; in checked studies, unresolved V genes explain under half, and the rest has no known cause. This sample has tens of thousands of clones in its table, and around 87% of those were observed once. Roughly a fifth of the sample comes from the top ten. The sample was blood. These receptors all come from a man in his forties or fifties in good health.

V gene TRBV6-5 combines with J gene TRBJ1-1; D ambiguous. The CDR3 contains 12 residues. V was clipped by 6 bases and J by 2 bases, with 7 bases between them. The V gene's germline CDR1 is MNHEY and CDR2 SVGAGI. The chain's CDR3 is CASRHDNTEAFF. The CDR3 DNA reads TGTGCCAGCAGACACGATAACACTGAAGCTTTCTTT.

CDR3: CASGLSLAASYNEQFF. The CDR3 coding sequence is TGTGCTAGTGGTTTGAGCCTAGCGGCCTCCTACAATGAGCAGTTCTTC. The chain has TRBV12-5 and TRBJ2-1; TRBD2 matches at 7 bases. Germline CDR1 and CDR2: LGHNT and FRNRAP. V was pared by 2 bases and J by 0 bases, with 4 bases of the junction left unmatched. This CDR3 has 16 amino acids. Full variable domain (remainder filled in from reference TRBV12-5 and TRBJ2-1): DARVTQTPRHKVTEMGQEVTMRCQPILGHNTVFWYRQTMMQGLELLAYFRNRAPLDDSGMPKDRFSAEMPDATLATLKIQPSEPRDSAVYFCASGLSLAASYNEQFFGPGTRLTVL.

V and J are TRBV21-1 and TRBJ1-6. TRBV21-1 corresponds to a pseudogene. The CDR3 is 16 amino acids. In nucleotides, the CDR3 is TGTGCCAGCAGCAAAGTCCAGCCGAACTATAATTCACCCCTCCACTTT. Its protein is CASSKVQPNYNSPLHF.

This chain links TRBV15 with TRBJ2-1; the match to TRBD2 covers 7 bases. Trimming took 1 base from V and 5 from J; bases not matched to a gene: 8. Germline lookup yields CDR1 LNHNV and CDR2 YYDKDF (reference sequence). This CDR3 has 16 residues. For the CDR3, the DNA is TGTGCCACCAGCAGAGGGGGTGCGGGAGCGAACAATGAGCAGTTCTTC. It translates to CATSRGGAGANNEQFF. Drawing the rest from reference TRBV15 and TRBJ2-1, the complete variable domain is DAMVIQNPRYQVTQFGKPVTLSCSQTLNHNVMYWYQQKSSQAPKLLFHYYDKDFNNEADTPDNFQSRRPNTSFCFLDIRSPGLGDTAMYLCATSRGGAGANNEQFFGPGTRLTVL.

V and J are TRBV7-9 and TRBJ2-7; 11 bases map to TRBD2. This CDR3 is built from 14 residues. Germline V lookup: CDR1 SEHNR, CDR2 FQNEAQ (reference sequence). The trim removed 4 bases at V and 4 bases at J, leaving 3 bases unmatched. CDR3 nucleotides: TGTGCCAGCAGCTGGACTAGCGGGCCGTACGAGCAGTACTTC. Protein product: CASSWTSGPYEQYF.

J is TRBJ2-1 and V is TRBV7-9; no clear D gene. The length of the CDR3 is 13 residues. Trimming removed 1 base at V and 6 bases at J, with 7 bases between. Germline V gene data show CDR1 as SEHNR and CDR2 as FQNEAQ (reference sequence). This CDR3 is CASSLGHRNEQFF. The CDR3 DNA is TGTGCCAGCAGCTTAGGACATCGCAATGAGCAGTTCTTC.

This chain connects TRBV30 to TRBJ2-1; 7 bases match TRBD1. V trimming: 3 bases; J trimming: 3 bases; junction bases outside the gene matches: 5. CDR1 and CDR2 from the germline V gene are GTSNPN and SVGIG (reference sequence). The CDR3 is made up of 14 amino acids. The CDR3 protein is CAWRATGRYNEQFF. The DNA of the CDR3 is TGTGCCTGGAGGGCGACAGGGCGCTACAATGAGCAGTTCTTC.

This clone showed up just a few times. The gene calls are TRBV2 and TRBJ1-1; D unresolved. Per germline, CDR1 SNHLY and CDR2 FYNNEI. This CDR3 contains 13 residues. The V end lost 2 bases, the J end lost 1 base, and 5 bases lay between the germline ends. This CDR3 reads CASSEQGNTEAFF. The CDR3 bases are TGTGCCAGCAGTGAACAAGGGAACACTGAAGCTTTCTTT.

This clone was seen only a few times. V and J are TRBV19 and TRBJ2-7; 13 bases match TRBD2. The CDR3 length is 13 residues. J lost 7 bases, V lost 3 bases, and 0 bases had no gene match. CDR1 and CDR2 from the germline V gene are LNHDA and SQIVND (reference sequence). CDR3: CASSMGLAGEQYF. The CDR3 DNA is TGTGCCAGTAGTATGGGACTAGCGGGAGAGCAGTACTTC.

This chain connects TRBV18 to TRBJ1-2; no reliable D call. Germline CDR1 and CDR2: KGHSH and LQKENI. The V end lost 5 bases, the J end lost 4 bases, and 14 bases lay between the germline ends. This CDR3 contains 14 residues. CDR3 residues: CASSASDAAYGYTF. In DNA form, the CDR3 reads TGTGCCAGCTCAGCCTCGGACGCAGCCTATGGCTACACCTTC.

As concerns this clone: Different DNA sequences within this sample yield the same CDR3. V usage is TRBV19 and J usage is TRBJ1-5; D unresolved. Between the trimmed V and J ends, which lost 4 bases and 0 bases, there was a span of 7 bases. CDR3 length: 14 amino acids. Per the germline V gene, CDR1 is LNHDA and CDR2 is SQIVND (reference sequence). CDR3 coding DNA: TGTGCCAGTAGTAGAGGTAATAGCAATCAGCCCCAGCATTTT. The encoded protein is CASSRGNSNQPQHF.

The chain has TRBV7-6 and TRBJ1-2; D gene uncertain. The germline V and J ends were trimmed by 5 bases and 3 bases, with 13 bases remaining between them. The CDR3 is made up of 14 amino acids. The germline gives CDR1 SGHVS, CDR2 FNYEAQ. The CDR3 sequence: CASSLEAGDYGYTF. The CDR3 DNA follows: TGTGCCAGCAGCCTAGAGGCGGGTGACTATGGCTACACCTTC. Combining the CDR3 with reference TRBV7-6 and TRBJ1-2 gives the whole variable domain GAGVSQSPRYKVTKRGQDVALRCDPISGHVSLYWYRQALGQGPEFLTYFNYEAQQDKSGLPNDRFSAERPEGSISTLTIQRTEQRDSAMYRCASSLEAGDYGYTFGSGTRLTVV.

The genes are TRBV7-2 and TRBJ2-1; either TRBD1 or TRBD2 may supply D (5 bases each). Per the germline V gene, CDR1 is SGHTA and CDR2 is FQGNSA. The V gene lost 2 bases and the J gene lost 6 bases, with 17 bases spanning the gap. CDR3 length equals 16 residues. CDR3 in amino acids: CASSLLGTAGGNEQFF. DNA of the CDR3: TGTGCCAGCAGCTTACTCGGGACGGCGGGCGGCAATGAGCAGTTCTTC.

The V call is TRBV7-3, the J call TRBJ2-3; D call uncertain. This CDR3 is 15 amino acids long. The V gene lost 0 bases and the J gene lost 2 bases, with 9 bases spanning the gap. Germline V CDR1 and CDR2: SGHTA, FQGTGA. CDR3 amino acids: CASSLTAPNTDTQYF. CDR3 sequence (DNA): TGTGCCAGCAGCTTAACCGCCCCGAACACAGATACGCAGTATTTT.

CDR3 protein: CASSTSYYPLAGGRETQYF. CDR3 coding DNA: TGTGCCAGTAGTACGAGTTACTATCCCCTAGCGGGAGGGCGAGAGACCCAGTACTTC. The chain employs TRBV19 and TRBJ2-5; 12 bases fit TRBD2. After removal of 4 bases from V and 4 bases from J, the junction contained 16 bases not matched to a gene. The CDR3 consists of 19 residues. The germline V gene has CDR1 LNHDA and CDR2 SQIVND (reference sequence).

J is TRBJ2-7 and V is TRBV4-1; 8 nucleotides match TRBD2. The V segment lost 4 bases and the J segment 2 bases; nucleotides outside the gene matches: 4. In germline, CDR1 is MGHRA, CDR2 YSYEKL. There are 14 residues in the CDR3. The CDR3 DNA reads as TGCGCCAGCAGCCTCGGGGGGGGGACCTACGAGCAGTACTTC. As protein: CASSLGGGTYEQYF.

CDR3 residues: CASSQDYETSGYNEQFF. DNA for the CDR3: TGCGCCAGCAGCCAAGATTACGAGACTAGCGGCTACAATGAGCAGTTCTTC. The chain has TRBV4-3 and TRBJ2-1, with 9 bases that match TRBD2. Trimming cost V 0 bases and J 3 bases; bases outside gene matches: 6. CDR1 is LGHNA and CDR2 is YSLEER in the germline V gene. The length of the CDR3 is 17 residues.

This chain uses TRBV11-3 with TRBJ2-7, with 7 bases lining up with TRBD2. Germline lookup yields CDR1 SGHNT and CDR2 YENEEA. The V and J ends lost 1 base and 5 bases, in that order; junction bases with no gene match: 11. The CDR3 runs to 16 residues. The CDR3 sequence is CASSLGLGGPLDEQYF. For the CDR3, the DNA is TGTGCCAGCAGCTTAGGTCTGGGAGGGCCCTTGGACGAGCAGTACTTC.